These T cell receptor beta chains were read from a single sample in a study of cytomegalovirus exposure and HLA in healthy donors. Produced via immunoSEQ multiplex PCR; TCRdb's table is partial and in-frame only. The data show about 110,000 clones, roughly 70% seen once. The source material was PBMCs. These TCRs come from a man aged 40-55 years in good health and CMV-seronegative. CDR3s include the opening cysteine and the closing phenylalanine or tryptophan.

J gene,V gene,CDR3 protein
TRBJ1-3,TRBV19,CASSIWTGSSGNTIYF
TRBJ2-1,TRBV6-5,CASSYGQGFNEQFF
TRBJ2-2,TRBV2,CASSADRPIIWELFF
TRBJ2-1,TRBV9,CASSAAGGRVEQFF
TRBJ1-1,TRBV6-5,CASSYGGGRTEAFF
TRBJ1-1,TRBV7-9,CASSLVQGNTEAFF
TRBJ1-1,TRBV2,CASRTLTGTYEAFF
TRBJ2-7,TRBV5-6,CASSLGLAGAFSYEQYF
TRBJ2-7,TRBV19,CASSIMREGHYEQYF
TRBJ2-7,TRBV28,CAWSGPSYEQYF
TRBJ2-3,TRBV5-1,CASSPGVGGTDTQYF
TRBJ2-7,TRBV10-3,CAIRTGGAGHEQYF
TRBJ2-2,TRBV29-1,CSVETAGGELFF
TRBJ2-7,TRBV7-2,CASSLPPEVQYF
TRBJ2-3,TRBV5-1,CASSLAGGQGSNTQYF
TRBJ1-5,TRBV4-1,CASSSPGQGYQPQHF
TRBJ2-1,TRBV6-6,CASSYSVSRALLQFF